This T cell receptor beta chain was captured by sequencing in a study of identical twins. There are 20 residues in the CDR3. CDR1 and CDR2 from the germline V gene are MNHEY and SMNVEV (reference sequence). Trimming cost V 1 base and J 5 bases; bases outside gene matches: 20. This clonotype occurred a few times. TCRdb used MiXCR to reprocess the 5' RACE reads, holding one entry per CDR3 protein. Among about 240,000 distinct CDR3 sequences, 7.5% were seen once, and the ten largest hold 5.4%. The sample was also reused in another study, on yellow fever vaccine responses in identical twins.

Sequencing input: CD8+ T cells sorted from blood. The rearrangement links TRBV27 to TRBJ2-5; 9 nucleotides line up with TRBD2. The receptor was derived from a woman between 18 and 29 years old in good health. CDR3 DNA: TGTGCCAGCAGTTTATTCTATCCGGGACTAGCCATCAACGGTGGGGAGACCCAGTACTTC. This sequence encodes CASSLFYPGLAINGGETQYF.